The T cell receptor (beta chain) described here comes from a study of blood T cell repertoires in COVID-19. Across the whole study: COVID-19 samples collected from the United States, Italy and Spain covered acute and convalescent phases. PBMCs, B-cell-depleted T cells, or T cells provided the cDNA or gDNA that made up the material.

In the authors' methods: Nucleated cell counts were estimated from reference gene primer amplification. TCRdb's table, derived via immunoSEQ multiplex PCR, lists solely in-frame clones and lacks some. That table supplies the V and J calls and clone size; D and trimming were determined from the DNA. Here the sample spans about 200,000 clones, about 85% being singletons. Germline CDR1 is SEHNR and CDR2 is FQNEAQ (reference sequence). This CDR3 comprises 13 residues. Trimming pared 7 bases from V and 8 bases from J, leaving 17 bases between. The V gene is TRBV7-9, the J gene TRBJ1-2; D is uncertain. This TCR was sampled from an elderly woman with acute or convalescent COVID-19. Sequenced sample: peripheral blood. The CDR3 DNA reads as TGTGCCAGCACCTCAGATGGCGGGCGAGGCTACACCTTC. Encoded protein: CASTSDGGRGYTF.